This T cell receptor beta chain was found in a study of T cells after yellow fever vaccination. This clonotype came up a few times. What it recognizes is unknown. General study findings and limits: A weaker secondary response peaked on day 5, the primary on day 15.

TCRdb fed the 5' RACE reads into MiXCR, producing one record per CDR3 protein. The data contain approximately 600,000 distinct CDR3 sequences, roughly an eighth of them singletons. Specimen: PBMCs, collected on the day of the yellow fever booster vaccination. The TCR sequence derives from a man aged 25 to 45 who received the YFV17D yellow fever vaccine.

The CDR3 reads CASSLGAGSQNTIYF. CDR3 nucleotides: TGCGCCAGCAGCTTGGGCGCCGGCAGTCAAAACACCATATATTTT. The V call is TRBV5-1, the J call TRBJ1-3; D not resolved. This CDR3 spans 15 amino acids. V lost 0 bases, J lost 6 bases, and 13 bases lay in between. Per the germline V gene, CDR1 is SGHRS and CDR2 is YFSETQ.